This T cell receptor (beta chain) appears in the sequencing data of a study of T-cell reconstitution after alpha-beta-depleted transplantation in children. Study-level results: Some patients owed their high day-60 TCRbeta diversity to surviving recipient T cells and thymic progenitors. Expanded graft clones, several hundred of them, were reportedly the source of alpha-beta T cells about two months after transplant. The authors attributed T-cell counts and diversity one year after transplant mostly to newly produced T cells.

This sample's TCRbeta library carried unique molecular identifier barcodes. A single record per CDR3 protein comes from TCRdb applying MiXCR to the PCR reads. The repertoire holds some 840,000 distinct CDR3 sequences, with about 15% as singletons. Germline CDR1 reads SGHRS; CDR2 reads YFSETQ. The CDR3 has 15 residues. V lost 4 bases to trimming and J lost 0 bases, with 11 bases between them. A note on this clonotype: Its antigen remains unidentified.

The chain combines TRBV5-1 with TRBJ2-1; D gene unclear. The receptor was derived from a male patient aged 10-17 years who had a stem cell transplant for acute lymphoblastic leukemia, so the T cells may come from the graft donor. The sequencing here drew on PBMCs, mostly from graft donor cells, taken 360 days after TCRalphabeta/CD19-depleted stem cell transplant. The CDR3 here is CASSRSAYSYNEQFF. Here the CDR3 DNA reads TGCGCCAGCAGCCGCTCGGCCTACTCCTACAATGAGCAGTTCTTC. Full variable domain (rest looked up from reference TRBV5-1 and TRBJ2-1): KAGVTQTPRYLIKTRGQQVTLSCSPISGHRSVSWYQQTPGQGLQFLFEYFSETQRNKGNFPGRFSGRQFSNSRSEMNVSTLELGDSALYLCASSRSAYSYNEQFFGPGTRLTVL.